One and the same sample provided the 26 T cell receptor beta chains below, sequenced in a study of glioma-infiltrating T cells. Amplification of TCR alpha and beta CDR3 regions from RNA used iRepertoire nested multiplex PCR. TCRdb independently ran MiXCR on the multiplex PCR reads; one entry per CDR3 protein. There are 150,000 to 200,000 distinct CDR3 sequences in the sample; around 42% occur only once, and 5% to 5.5% lies in the top ten. The sample comprised glioma tissue, nonneoplastic brain tissue, or PBMCs (not recorded which). The receptors originated from a human donor with low-grade glioma or glioblastoma, undergoing nonglioma brain surgery, or in good health (not recorded which).

With respect to this clonotype: Sequence at one end of the junction differs from germline and may be a read error. The rearrangement uses TRBV20-1 and TRBJ2-7; TRBD2 matches at 7 bases. CDR1 and CDR2 from the germline V gene are DFQATT and SNEGSKA (reference sequence). CDR3 size: 14 residues. DNA for the CDR3: TGCAGTGCTAGAGAGGGGGGGTTAGATTCACCCCTCCACTTC. Its translation is CSAREGGLDSPLHF.

Of note for this clonotype: A much bigger clone sits one base away, suggesting this may be a read error. The chain uses TRBV20-1 and TRBJ2-2; the D gene is possibly TRBD2 (6 bases). This CDR3 contains 15 residues. Germline V gives CDR1 DFQATT, CDR2 SNEGSKA (reference sequence). V was trimmed by 1 base and J by 7 bases, leaving 16 bases between them. The CDR3: CSARVPGLPSGELFF. In DNA form, the CDR3 reads TGCAGTGCTAGAGTACCGGGACTCCCGAGCGGGGAGCTGTTTTTT.

This clonotype appeared many times. CDR3 nucleotides: TGCAGTGCCCGAGGGGGGGAATACGGCACTGAAGCTTTCTTT. Translating it yields CSARGGEYGTEAFF. The chain joins TRBV20-1 to TRBJ1-1; possibly TRBD1 for D (6 bases). CDR3 length equals 14 residues. Trimming shortened V by 6 bases and J by 4 bases, and 18 bases separated the two germline ends. Germline V gene lookup returns CDR1 DFQATT and CDR2 SNEGSKA (reference sequence).

This clonotype came up many times. The rearrangement uses TRBV28 and TRBJ2-3; D remains ambiguous. In germline, CDR1 is MDHEN, CDR2 SYDVKM. The CDR3 has 12 residues. V shed 6 bases and J shed 4 bases, with 8 bases lying between them. CDR3 DNA: TGTGCCAGCAGGGCTACGCCAGATACGCAGTATTTT. Protein sequence: CASRATPDTQYF.

In this sample, this clonotype turned up once. Possible read error: a much larger clone is one base away. The V and J genes are TRBV20-1 and TRBJ2-3, with D possibly TRBD2 on 6 matching bases. Germline loops: CDR1 DFQATT, CDR2 SNEGSKA (reference sequence). The CDR3 contains 14 residues. V lost 1 base and J 6 bases, leaving 14 bases between the germline ends. CDR3 residues: CSARVSWRADTQYF. The CDR3 region has the DNA TGCAGTGCTAGAGTAAGCTGGAGGGCGGATACGCAGTATTTT.

As concerns this clonotype: With a much larger clone just one base away, this may be a read error. The chain combines TRBV3-1 with TRBJ1-1; D possibly corresponds to TRBD1 (5 bases). This CDR3 has 13 amino acids. Germline CDR1 reads LGHDT; CDR2 reads YNNKEL (reference sequence). The CDR3 sequence is CARSPEEGTEAFF. The CDR3 DNA is TGTGCCAGGAGCCCCGAAGAGGGGACTGAAGCTTTCTTT. Complete variable domain (other parts from reference TRBV3-1 and TRBJ1-1): DTAVSQTPKYLVTQMGNDKSIKCEQNLGHDTMYWYKQDSKKFLKIMFSYNNKELIINETVPNRFSPKSPDKAHLNLHINSLELGDSAVYFCARSPEEGTEAFFGQGTRLTVV.

A few counts support this clonotype. J is TRBJ2-7 and V is TRBV29-1; D call uncertain. V lost 1 base to trimming and J lost 5 bases, with 9 bases between them. Germline V CDR1 and CDR2: SQVTM, ANQGSEA. The CDR3 sequence is 12 residues long. The CDR3 bases are TGCAGCGTTGAAGGGGTTGTCGACGAGCAGTACTTC. Its translation is CSVEGVVDEQYF.

By share, this clonotype counts as medium-sized. The V and J genes are TRBV6-1 and TRBJ2-1; D may be TRBD2 (5 bases). CDR1 and CDR2 from the germline V gene are MNHNS and SASEGT. V was trimmed by 5 bases and J by 10 bases, leaving 12 bases between them. This CDR3 is built from 12 residues. CDR3 region: CASSPGSGEQFF. In DNA, the CDR3 is TGTGCCAGCAGTCCTGGGTCGGGGGAGCAGTTCTTC.

In this sample, this clonotype turned up many times. The chain carries TRBV28 and TRBJ2-1, with TRBD2 matching 10 bases. Germline assignment: CDR1 MDHEN and CDR2 SYDVKM. The CDR3 has 15 residues. The V segment lost 6 bases and the J segment 8 bases; nucleotides outside the gene matches: 10. In nucleotides, the CDR3 is TGTGCCAGCAGCCCTCCTAGCGGGAGTTTGGATGAGCAGTTCTTC. It codes for CASSPPSGSLDEQFF. The variable domain in full, with the rest retrieved from reference TRBV28 and TRBJ2-1, is DVKVTQSSRYLVKRTGEKVFLECVQDMDHENMFWYRQDPGLGLRLIYFSYDVKMKEKGDIPEGYSVSREKKERFSLILESASTNQTSMYLCASSPPSGSLDEQFFGPGTRLTVL.

The table lists this clonotype with a few counts. A single base separates this from a much larger clone, so it may be a read error. This chain connects TRBV28 to TRBJ2-7; no clear D gene. This CDR3 spans 12 amino acids. The V and J ends lost 6 bases and 3 bases respectively, with 9 bases between them. Germline CDR1 MDHEN, CDR2 SYDVKM. CDR3: CASRSQCYEQYF. Here the CDR3 DNA reads TGTGCCAGCAGGAGTCAGTGCTACGAGCAGTACTTC.

Turning to this clonotype: A much larger clone differs by one base, so this may be a read error. The chain is built from TRBV20-1 and TRBJ2-5; D remains ambiguous. The V gene's germline CDR1 is DFQATT and CDR2 SNEGSKA (reference sequence). V was shortened by 5 bases and J by 6 bases, with 16 bases between the two germline ends. The CDR3 extends over 13 amino acids. CDR3 bases: TGCAGTGCTTGGACCTACCAGACCCAGACCCAGTACTTC. This sequence encodes CSAWTYQTQTQYF.

This rearrangement joins TRBV11-2 to TRBJ2-1; 14 nucleotides match TRBD2. J was trimmed by 8 bases and V by 5 bases; bases with no gene match: 5. Germline loops: CDR1 SGHAT, CDR2 FQNNGV. The CDR3 is made up of 15 amino acids. CDR3: CASSPGLAGVDEQFF. The CDR3 nucleotides read TGTGCCAGCAGCCCGGGACTAGCGGGAGTCGATGAGCAGTTCTTC.

Note on this clonotype: A much larger clonotype is one base distant, so this may be a read error. V gene TRBV20-1 combines with J gene TRBJ2-3; 11 bases match TRBD2. Trimming cost V 6 bases and J 1 base; bases outside gene matches: 12. The CDR3 is 17 residues long. The germline CDR1 and CDR2 sequences are DFQATT and SNEGSKA (reference sequence). Here the CDR3 reads CSANGTSGPTRTDTQYF. DNA for the CDR3: TGCAGTGCCAATGGGACTAGCGGCCCCACCCGCACAGATACGCAGTATTTT.

To note about this clonotype: Given a much more abundant clone one base away, this may be a read error. V and J are TRBV3-1 and TRBJ1-5; D ambiguous. The germline V gene encodes CDR1 LGHDT and CDR2 YNNKEL (reference sequence). Between the trimmed V and J ends, which lost 6 bases and 3 bases, there was a span of 15 bases. This CDR3 is 15 amino acids long. CDR3 in DNA: TGTGCCAGCAGTCTTGGCAACATTGCCAATCAGCCCCAGCATTTT. Translation: CASSLGNIANQPQHF.

In this sample, this clonotype turned up many times. This chain joins TRBV3-1 and TRBJ2-3; no clear D gene. The CDR3 is 15 residues long. Trimming stripped 1 base from V and 0 bases from J, with 8 bases between. The germline V gene has CDR1 LGHDT and CDR2 YNNKEL (reference sequence). The CDR3 nucleotides read TGTGCCAGCAGCCAAGGCTCGACTAGCACAGATACGCAGTATTTT. Encoded protein: CASSQGSTSTDTQYF.

As for this clonotype: One base away lies a much larger clone, so this may be a sequencing read error. This sequence joins TRBV28 and TRBJ1-5; D is perhaps TRBD1 (6 bases). The germline gives CDR1 MDHEN, CDR2 SYDVKM. CDR3 size: 17 residues. The DNA for the CDR3 is TGTGCCAGCAGTTTATATTGGGGCCGGGGGCTCAATAAGCCCCAGCATTTT. Protein: CASSLYWGRGLNKPQHF.

The chain uses TRBV19 and TRBJ2-7; D ambiguous. Germline lookup yields CDR1 LNHDA and CDR2 SQIVND (reference sequence). Deletions cut 6 bases from V and 2 bases from J, with 14 bases between. The CDR3 has 14 amino acids. CDR3 sequence reads: CASSLRLSTYEQYF. CDR3 nucleotides: TGTGCCAGTAGCCTAAGGCTGTCTACCTACGAGCAGTACTTC.

The table lists this clonotype with many counts. CDR3 region: CASSTSGRGNEQFF. The CDR3 DNA sequence: TGTGCCAGCAGCACTAGCGGGAGGGGCAATGAGCAGTTCTTC. The chain recombines TRBV7-2 with TRBJ2-1, with 13 positions matching TRBD2. The J segment lost 6 bases and the V segment lost 5 bases, leaving 1 base of the junction unmatched. Germline CDR1 is SGHTA and CDR2 is FQGNSA. The CDR3 runs 14 residues.

About this clonotype itself: A much larger clone sits a single nucleotide away, making a read error possible. The chain carries TRBV19 and TRBJ1-5; 7 bases agree with TRBD1. The CDR3 has 14 residues. The germline V gene has CDR1 LNHDA and CDR2 SQIVND (reference sequence). With V trimmed by 10 bases and J by 3 bases, 9 bases remained unmatched. The CDR3 DNA follows: TGTGCCACGAAGACAGGGAATATCAATCAGCCCCAGCATTTT. This codes for CATKTGNINQPQHF.

This clonotype was detected ten times or more. V is TRBV28 and J is TRBJ2-7; tentative D call: TRBD1 (6 bases). CDR3 size: 15 residues. The germline CDR1 and CDR2 sequences are MDHEN and SYDVKM. Trimming removed 2 bases at V and 0 bases at J, with 11 bases between. CDR3 sequence (DNA): TGTGCCAGCAGTTTAGGGGGCCTTGTCTCCTACGAGCAGTACTTC. It encodes CASSLGGLVSYEQYF.

V and J are TRBV28 and TRBJ2-7; 12 bases are a match to TRBD1. CDR1 and CDR2 (germline): MDHEN, SYDVKM. Trimming took 10 bases from V and 4 from J; bases not matched to a gene: 11. The CDR3 contains 15 residues. Here the CDR3 DNA reads TGTGCCACCGGGACAGGGGGCTCCGTAGTTTACGAGCAGTACTTC. Its protein is CATGTGGSVVYEQYF.

Of note for this clonotype: With a much larger clone just one base away, this may be a read error. The CDR3: CAVWDSSYNSPLHF. DNA for the CDR3: TGTGCCGTCTGGGACAGCTCCTATAATTCACCCCTCCACTTT. The rearrangement joins TRBV6-1 to TRBJ1-6; 7 bases are shared with TRBD1. This CDR3 is 14 amino acids long. The V segment lost 11 bases and the J segment 0 bases; nucleotides outside the gene matches: 4. CDR1 MNHNS and CDR2 SASEGT come from the germline V gene.

With regard to this clonotype: An end of the junction differs from the germline gene, which may be a read error. The chain combines TRBV12-3 or TRBV12-4 with TRBJ1-1; D gene unclear. The CDR3 contains 12 residues. In DNA, the CDR3 is TGTGCCAGCAGTTTGAGACGGACTGGAGCTTTCTTT. It codes for CASSLRRTGAFF.

This clonotype was seen ten or more times. This chain uses TRBV27 with TRBJ1-6, with D maybe TRBD1 (5 bases). Per germline, CDR1 MNHEY and CDR2 SMNVEV (reference sequence). CDR3 length: 16 amino acids. Trimming took off 7 bases at V and 7 bases at J, with 20 bases between the two ends. The CDR3 DNA follows: TGTGCCAGCACCGCGACAGCACCACCAATCAATTCACCCCTCCACTTT. Its protein product is CASTATAPPINSPLHF.

This clonotype occurred many times. V and J are TRBV28 and TRBJ2-5; 10 bases fit TRBD1. V was pared by 7 bases and J by 4 bases, with 9 bases of the junction left unmatched. The CDR3 consists of 15 residues. From germline, CDR1 is MDHEN and CDR2 SYDVKM. The DNA for the CDR3 is TGTGCCAGCACTTGGCAAGGACAGGGGGGAGAGACCCAGTACTTC. Residues: CASTWQGQGGETQYF.

This clonotype was detected many times. This chain uses TRBV2 with TRBJ2-1; either TRBD1 or TRBD2 may fit D (5 bases each). Trimming left V 4 bases short and J 9 bases short, with 16 bases between. Germline V gene sequence: CDR1 SNHLY, CDR2 FYNNEI. The CDR3 sequence is 14 residues long. The CDR3 DNA sequence: TGTGCCAGCAGTGCGAGCAGCGCTGGGGGTGAGCAGTTCTTC. Protein: CASSASSAGGEQFF.